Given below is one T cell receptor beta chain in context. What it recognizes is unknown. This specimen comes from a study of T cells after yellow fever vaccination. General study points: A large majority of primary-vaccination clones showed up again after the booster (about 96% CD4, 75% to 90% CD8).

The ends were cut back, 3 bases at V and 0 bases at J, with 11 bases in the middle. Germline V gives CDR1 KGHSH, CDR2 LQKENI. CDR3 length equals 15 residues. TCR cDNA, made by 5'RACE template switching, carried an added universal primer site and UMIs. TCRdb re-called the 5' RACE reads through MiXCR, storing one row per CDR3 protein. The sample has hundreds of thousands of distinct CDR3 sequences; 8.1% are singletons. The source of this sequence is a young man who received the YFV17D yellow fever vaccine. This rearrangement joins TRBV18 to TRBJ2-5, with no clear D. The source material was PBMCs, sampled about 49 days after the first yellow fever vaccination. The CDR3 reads CASSPGSRHQETQYF. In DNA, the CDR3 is TGTGCCAGCTCACCCGGAAGCAGACACCAAGAGACCCAGTACTTC.